This T cell receptor (beta chain) was profiled in a study of response to subunit inactivated influenza vaccine. V was shortened by 6 bases and J by 6 bases, with 12 bases between the two germline ends. The CDR3 is 13 amino acids. The V gene's germline CDR1 is SGHTA and CDR2 FQGNSA. This clonotype appeared a few times. Each CDR3 protein gets one entry after TCRdb re-called the RT-PCR reads with MiXCR. The sample has approximately 530,000 distinct CDR3 sequences; approximately 6.9% are singletons. This specimen was PBMCs from blood, taken roughly 24 months after vaccination. The chain employs TRBV7-2 and TRBJ1-5; TRBD1 might be the D (6 bases). The TCR was taken from a man aged 50 to 69 who received an inactivated influenza vaccine. CDR3 protein: CASRGGLGQPQHF. The CDR3 nucleotides are TGTGCCAGCAGGGGGGGGCTCGGTCAGCCCCAGCATTTT.